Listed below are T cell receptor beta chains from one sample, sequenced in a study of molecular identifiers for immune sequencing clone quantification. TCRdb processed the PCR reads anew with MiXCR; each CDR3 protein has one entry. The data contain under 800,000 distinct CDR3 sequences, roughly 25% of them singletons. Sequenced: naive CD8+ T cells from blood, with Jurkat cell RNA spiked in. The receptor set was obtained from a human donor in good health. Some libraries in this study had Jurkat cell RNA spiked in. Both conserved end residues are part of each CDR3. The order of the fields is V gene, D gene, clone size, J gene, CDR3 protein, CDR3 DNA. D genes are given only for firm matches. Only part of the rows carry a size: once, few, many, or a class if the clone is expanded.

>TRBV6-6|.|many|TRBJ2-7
CASSYLGLEQYF
TGTGCCAGCAGTTACTTGGGCCTCGAGCAGTACTTC
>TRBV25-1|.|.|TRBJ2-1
CASSSHGRGNEQFF
TGTGCCAGCAGTTCCCACGGGCGAGGGAATGAGCAGTTCTTC
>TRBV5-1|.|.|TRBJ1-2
CASSLGAIYGYTF
TGCGCCAGCAGCTTGGGAGCGATCTATGGCTACACCTTC
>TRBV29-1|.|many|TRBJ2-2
CSVEFVKPGTGELFF
TGCAGCGTTGAATTCGTCAAACCGGGCACCGGGGAGCTGTTTTTT
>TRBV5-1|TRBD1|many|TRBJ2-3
CASSITGGFTDTQYF
TGCGCCAGCAGCATCACAGGGGGCTTCACAGATACGCAGTATTTT
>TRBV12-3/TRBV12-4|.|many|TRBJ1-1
CASELGGWNTEAFF
TGTGCCAGCGAGCTTGGTGGTTGGAACACTGAAGCTTTCTTT
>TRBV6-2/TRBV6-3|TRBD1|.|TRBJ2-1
CASSRQGEQFF
TGTGCCAGCAGTCGACAGGGAGAGCAGTTCTTC
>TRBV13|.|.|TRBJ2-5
CASSLKSILQEAQYF
TGTGCCAGCAGCTTAAAATCGATTCTCCAAGAGGCCCAGTACTTC
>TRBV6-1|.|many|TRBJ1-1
CASKPWSGGATEAFF
TGTGCCAGCAAGCCTTGGTCGGGGGGTGCCACTGAAGCTTTCTTT
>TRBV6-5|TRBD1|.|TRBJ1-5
CASSYLGTGVNQPQHF
TGTGCCAGCAGTTACCTAGGGACAGGGGTCAATCAGCCCCAGCATTTT
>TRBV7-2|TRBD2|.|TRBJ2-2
CASSSWTSVNTGELFF
TGTGCCAGCAGCTCTTGGACTAGCGTAAACACCGGGGAGCTGTTTTTT
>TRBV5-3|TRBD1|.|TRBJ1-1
CASRLVGQVHPAAFF
TGTGCCAGCCGCTTGGTGGGACAGGTGCACCCTGCAGCTTTCTTT
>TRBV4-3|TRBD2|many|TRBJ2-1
CASSQQTSGNYNEQFF
TGCGCCAGCAGCCAGCAGACTAGCGGGAATTACAATGAGCAGTTCTTC
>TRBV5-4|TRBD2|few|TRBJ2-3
CASSQWGGVADTQYF
TGTGCCAGCAGCCAATGGGGGGGAGTCGCAGATACGCAGTATTTT
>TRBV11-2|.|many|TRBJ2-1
CASSLYSFNEQFF
TGTGCCAGCAGCTTATATAGCTTTAATGAGCAGTTCTTC
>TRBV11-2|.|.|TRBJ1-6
CASSTSVDSYNSPLHF
TGTGCCAGCAGTACTTCAGTAGACTCCTATAATTCACCCCTCCACTTT
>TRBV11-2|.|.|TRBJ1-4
CASSSWTGENLFF
TGTGCCAGCAGCTCCTGGACGGGGGAAAACCTGTTTTTT
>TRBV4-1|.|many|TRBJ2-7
CASSSVTAYEQYF
TGCGCCAGCAGCTCGGTGACAGCCTACGAGCAGTACTTC
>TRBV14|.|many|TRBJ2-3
CASSQDSSLRYF
TGTGCCAGCAGCCAAGATAGCAGTCTCCGGTATTTT
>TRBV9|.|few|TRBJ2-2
CASSVPQGELFF
TGTGCCAGCAGCGTACCACAGGGGGAGCTGTTTTTT
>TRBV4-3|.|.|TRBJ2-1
CASSRRGTSEQFF
TGCGCCAGCAGCCGGAGGGGGACATCCGAGCAGTTCTTC
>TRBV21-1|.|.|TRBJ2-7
CASSKFGQGCFPPEQYF
TGTGCCAGCAGCAAGTTCGGACAGGGGTGCTTCCCCCCCGAGCAGTACTTC
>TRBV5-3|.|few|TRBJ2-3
CASSLEGAAPSTDTQYF
TGTGCCAGCAGCTTGGAGGGAGCGGCACCTAGCACAGATACGCAGTATTTT
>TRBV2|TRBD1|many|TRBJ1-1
CAIRTGHTEAFF
TGTGCCATTCGGACAGGGCACACTGAAGCTTTCTTT
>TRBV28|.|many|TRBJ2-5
CASSLYRGPQYF
TGTGCCAGCAGTTTATATCGGGGGCCCCAGTACTTC
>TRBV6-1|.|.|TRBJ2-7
CASSEDVGLSSYEQYF
TGTGCCAGCAGTGAAGACGTCGGGCTGAGCTCCTACGAGCAGTACTTC
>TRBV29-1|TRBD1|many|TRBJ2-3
CSVRSPGQVLDTQYF
TGCAGCGTGCGATCACCGGGACAGGTTTTAGATACGCAGTATTTT
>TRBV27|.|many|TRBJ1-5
CASSKRASLARPPNQPQHF
TGTGCCAGCAGCAAAAGGGCCTCCCTTGCCCGACCTCCAAATCAGCCCCAGCATTTT
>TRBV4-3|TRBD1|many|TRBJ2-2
CASSQRQGLTGELFF
TGCGCCAGCAGCCAGAGACAGGGGCTCACCGGGGAGCTGTTTTTT
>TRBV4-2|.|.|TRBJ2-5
CASSQGAGITLETQYF
TGTGCCAGCAGCCAAGGCGCAGGGATTACGTTAGAGACCCAGTACTTC
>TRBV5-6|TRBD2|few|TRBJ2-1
CASSLRVRTSGTNEQFF
TGTGCCAGCAGCTTACGAGTACGGACTAGCGGGACCAATGAGCAGTTCTTC
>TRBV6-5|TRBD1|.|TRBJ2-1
CASSYTPGQVFDEQFF
TGTGCCAGCAGTTACACCCCGGGACAGGTCTTCGATGAGCAGTTCTTC